The source of this T cell receptor (beta chain) is a study of blood T cell repertoires in COVID-19. Study details: Sources were T cells, B-cell-depleted T cells, or PBMCs; the material itself was cDNA or gDNA.

Germline V gene data show CDR1 as GTSNPN and CDR2 as SVGIG (reference sequence). There are 13 residues in the CDR3. The germline V and J ends were trimmed by 3 bases and 1 base, with 9 bases remaining between them. In the authors' methods: Nucleated cell number was recorded as an estimate derived from reference gene primer amplification. Method: immunoSEQ multiplex PCR; TCRdb's copy keeps in-frame clones and lacks some. The V and J calls and clone size are taken from that table; D and trimming were inferred from the DNA. This repertoire shows some 170,000 clones, 80% to 90% found once; its top ten account for approximately 13%.

The J gene is TRBJ1-1, the V gene TRBV30; D uncertain. The sequenced sample consisted of peripheral blood. This sequence was found in a woman in her 70s with COVID-19, enrolled during active disease. The CDR3, as DNA: TGTGCCTGGAGGGAGACGGAGAACACTGAAGCTTTCTTT. Its translation is CAWRETENTEAFF.